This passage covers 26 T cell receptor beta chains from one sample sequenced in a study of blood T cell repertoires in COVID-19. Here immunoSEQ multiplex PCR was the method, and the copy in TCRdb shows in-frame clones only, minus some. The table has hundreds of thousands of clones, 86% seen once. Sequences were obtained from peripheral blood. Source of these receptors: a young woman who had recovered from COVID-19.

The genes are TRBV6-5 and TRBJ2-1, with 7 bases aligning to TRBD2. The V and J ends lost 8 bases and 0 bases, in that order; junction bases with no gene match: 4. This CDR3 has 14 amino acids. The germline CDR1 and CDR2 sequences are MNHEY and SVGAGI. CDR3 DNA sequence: TGTGCCAGCGTGAAGCGGGGCTCCTACAATGAGCAGTTCTTC. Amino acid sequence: CASVKRGSYNEQFF.

CDR3 DNA: TGTGCCAGCAGTTACTCGATTAGCGGACGCTTTGGGACCGGGGAGCTGTTTTTT. Its protein product is CASSYSISGRFGTGELFF. This chain connects TRBV6-2 or TRBV6-3 to TRBJ2-2; D perhaps matches TRBD2 (6 bases). Between the trimmed V and J ends, which lost 0 bases and 5 bases, there was a span of 19 bases. Per the germline V gene, CDR1 is MNHEY and CDR2 is SVGEGT. This CDR3 has 18 amino acids.

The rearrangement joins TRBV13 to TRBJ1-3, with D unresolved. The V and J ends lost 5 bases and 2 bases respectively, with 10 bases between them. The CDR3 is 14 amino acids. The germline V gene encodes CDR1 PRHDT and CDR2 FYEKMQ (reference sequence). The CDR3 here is CASSNRETGNTIYF. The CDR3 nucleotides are TGTGCCAGCAGCAACCGGGAGACTGGAAACACCATATATTTT.

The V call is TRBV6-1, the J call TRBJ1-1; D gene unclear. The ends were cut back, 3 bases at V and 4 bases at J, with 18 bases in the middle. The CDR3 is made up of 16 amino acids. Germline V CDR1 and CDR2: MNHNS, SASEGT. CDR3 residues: CASSDSAGSSGTEAFF. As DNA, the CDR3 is TGTGCCAGCAGTGATTCAGCTGGCAGTTCGGGCACTGAAGCTTTCTTT.

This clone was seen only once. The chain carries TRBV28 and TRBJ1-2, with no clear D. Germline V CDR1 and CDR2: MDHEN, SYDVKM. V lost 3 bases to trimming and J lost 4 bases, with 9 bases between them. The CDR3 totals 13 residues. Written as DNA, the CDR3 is TGTGCCAGCAGTTTCCGGAGCTCCTATGGCTACACCTTC. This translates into CASSFRSSYGYTF.

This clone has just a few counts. CDR3 coding DNA: TGCAGCGTTGAAGCCGAGAATTCCTACGAGCAGTACTTC. This codes for CSVEAENSYEQYF. The V gene is TRBV29-1, the J gene TRBJ2-7; no clear D gene. The CDR3 covers 13 residues. Germline V gene sequence: CDR1 SQVTM, CDR2 ANQGSEA. The V and J ends lost 1 base and 1 base respectively, with 8 bases between them.

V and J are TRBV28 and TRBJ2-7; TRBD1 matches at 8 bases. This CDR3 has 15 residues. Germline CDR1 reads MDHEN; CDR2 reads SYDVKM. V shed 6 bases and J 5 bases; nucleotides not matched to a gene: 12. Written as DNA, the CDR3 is TGTGCCAGCAGCCGTTCTTGGACAGGGTCCGACGAGCAGTACTTC. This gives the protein CASSRSWTGSDEQYF.

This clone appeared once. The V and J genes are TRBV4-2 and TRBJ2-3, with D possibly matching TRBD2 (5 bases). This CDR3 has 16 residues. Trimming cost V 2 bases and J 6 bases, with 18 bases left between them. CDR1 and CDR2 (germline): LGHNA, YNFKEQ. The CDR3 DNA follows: TGTGCCAGCAGCCAATACCCCTACGGGGTCGGGGATACGCAGTATTTT. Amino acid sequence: CASSQYPYGVGDTQYF.

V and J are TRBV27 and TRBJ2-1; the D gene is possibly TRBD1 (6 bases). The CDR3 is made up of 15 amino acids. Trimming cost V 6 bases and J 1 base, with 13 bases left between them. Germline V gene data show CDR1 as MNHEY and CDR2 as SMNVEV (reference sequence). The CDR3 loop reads CASSLDRLSYNEQFF. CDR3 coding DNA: TGTGCCAGCAGCCTAGACAGGCTATCCTACAATGAGCAGTTCTTC.

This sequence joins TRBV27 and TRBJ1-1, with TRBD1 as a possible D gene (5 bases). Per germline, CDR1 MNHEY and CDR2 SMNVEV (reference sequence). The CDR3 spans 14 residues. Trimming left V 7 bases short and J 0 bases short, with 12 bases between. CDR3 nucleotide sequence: TGTGCCAGCACCCCGGGGGTCATGAACACTGAAGCTTTCTTT. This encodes CASTPGVMNTEAFF.

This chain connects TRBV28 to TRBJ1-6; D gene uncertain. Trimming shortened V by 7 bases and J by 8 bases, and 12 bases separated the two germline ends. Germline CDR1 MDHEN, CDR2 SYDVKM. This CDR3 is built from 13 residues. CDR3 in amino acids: CASTPVRDSPLHF. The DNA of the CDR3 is TGTGCCAGCACTCCCGTTCGGGATTCACCCCTCCACTTT.

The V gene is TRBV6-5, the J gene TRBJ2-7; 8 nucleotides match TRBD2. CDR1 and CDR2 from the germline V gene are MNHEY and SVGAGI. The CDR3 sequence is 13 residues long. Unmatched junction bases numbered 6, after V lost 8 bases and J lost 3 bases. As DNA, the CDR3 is TGTGCCAGCGCAGAAGCGGGAGACTACGAGCAGTACTTC. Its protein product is CASAEAGDYEQYF.

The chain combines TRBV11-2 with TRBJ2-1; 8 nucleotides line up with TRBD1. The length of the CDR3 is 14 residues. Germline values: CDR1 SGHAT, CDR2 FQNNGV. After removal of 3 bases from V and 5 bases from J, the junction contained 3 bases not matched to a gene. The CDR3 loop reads CASSFGTGDNEQFF. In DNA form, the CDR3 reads TGTGCCAGCAGCTTTGGGACAGGCGACAATGAGCAGTTCTTC.

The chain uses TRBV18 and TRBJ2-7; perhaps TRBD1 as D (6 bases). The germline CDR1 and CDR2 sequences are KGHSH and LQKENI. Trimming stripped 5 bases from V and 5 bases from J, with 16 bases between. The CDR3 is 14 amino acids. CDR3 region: CASSSRDTVDEQYF. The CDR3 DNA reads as TGTGCCAGCTCATCCCGGGACACTGTGGACGAGCAGTACTTC. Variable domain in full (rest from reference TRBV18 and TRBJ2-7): NAGVMQNPRHLVRRRGQEARLRCSPMKGHSHVYWYRQLPEEGLKFMVYLQKENIIDESGMPKERFSAEFPKEGPSILRIQQVVRGDSAAYFCASSSRDTVDEQYFGPGTRLTVT.

The CDR3 bases are TGTGCCAGCAGCCAAGATCGGGCTAGCGGGACCCAGTACTTC. Amino acids: CASSQDRASGTQYF. This chain joins TRBV4-2 and TRBJ2-5; the match to TRBD2 covers 7 bases. With V trimmed by 0 bases and J by 7 bases, 5 bases remained unmatched. CDR3 size: 14 residues. Germline V gene sequence: CDR1 LGHNA, CDR2 YNFKEQ.

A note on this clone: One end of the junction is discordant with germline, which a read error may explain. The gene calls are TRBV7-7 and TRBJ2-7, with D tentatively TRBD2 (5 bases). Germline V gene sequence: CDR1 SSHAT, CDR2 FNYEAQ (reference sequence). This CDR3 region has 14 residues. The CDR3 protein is CASSLAHGDYEQYF. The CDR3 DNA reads TGTGCTAGCAGCTTAGCGCACGGAGACTACGAGCAGTACTTC.

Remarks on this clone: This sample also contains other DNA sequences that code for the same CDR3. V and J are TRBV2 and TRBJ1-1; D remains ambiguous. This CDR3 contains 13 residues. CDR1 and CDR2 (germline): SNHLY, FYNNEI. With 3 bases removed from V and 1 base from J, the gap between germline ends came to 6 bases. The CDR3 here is CASSEAENTEAFF. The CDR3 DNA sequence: TGTGCCAGCAGTGAGGCGGAGAACACTGAAGCTTTCTTT.

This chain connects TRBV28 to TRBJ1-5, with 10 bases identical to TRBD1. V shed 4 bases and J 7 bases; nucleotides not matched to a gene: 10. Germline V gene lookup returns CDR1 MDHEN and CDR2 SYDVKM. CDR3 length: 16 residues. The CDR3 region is CASSSYRDRGLQPQHF. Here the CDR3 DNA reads TGTGCCAGCAGTTCTTACCGGGACAGGGGATTACAGCCCCAGCATTTT.

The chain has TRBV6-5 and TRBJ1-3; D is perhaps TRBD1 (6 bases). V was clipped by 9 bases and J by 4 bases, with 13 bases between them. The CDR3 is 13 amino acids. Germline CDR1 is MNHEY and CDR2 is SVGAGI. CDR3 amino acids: CASLQGVGNTIYF. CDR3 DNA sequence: TGTGCCAGTTTACAGGGCGTGGGAAACACCATATATTTT.

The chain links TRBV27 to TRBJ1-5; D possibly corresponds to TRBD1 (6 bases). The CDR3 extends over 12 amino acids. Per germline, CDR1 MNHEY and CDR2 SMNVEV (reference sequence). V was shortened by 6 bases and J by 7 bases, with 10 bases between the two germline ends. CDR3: CASRTRGQPQHF. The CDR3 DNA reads TGTGCCAGCAGGACAAGGGGGCAGCCCCAGCATTTT.

CDR3 sequence: CASSQLGAGQETQYF. The CDR3 DNA follows: TGTGCCAGCAGCCAGCTTGGGGCGGGACAAGAGACCCAGTACTTC. V and J are TRBV4-2 and TRBJ2-5; D is perhaps TRBD2 (6 bases). V lost 3 bases and J lost 2, with 13 bases in between. The length of the CDR3 is 15 residues. Germline loops: CDR1 LGHNA, CDR2 YNFKEQ.

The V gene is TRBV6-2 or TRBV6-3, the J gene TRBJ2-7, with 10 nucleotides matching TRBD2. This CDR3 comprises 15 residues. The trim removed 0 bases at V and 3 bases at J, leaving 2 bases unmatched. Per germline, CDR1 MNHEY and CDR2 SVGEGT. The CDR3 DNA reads TGTGCCAGCAGTTACTCACTAGCGGGAAGCTACGAGCAGTACTTC. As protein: CASSYSLAGSYEQYF.

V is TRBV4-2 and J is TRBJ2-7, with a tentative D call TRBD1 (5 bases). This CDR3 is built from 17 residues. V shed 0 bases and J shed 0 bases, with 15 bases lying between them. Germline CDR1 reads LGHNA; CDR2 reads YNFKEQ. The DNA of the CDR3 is TGTGCCAGCAGCCAAGATCCCCTAGGGGTCGACTCCTACGAGCAGTACTTC. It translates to CASSQDPLGVDSYEQYF.

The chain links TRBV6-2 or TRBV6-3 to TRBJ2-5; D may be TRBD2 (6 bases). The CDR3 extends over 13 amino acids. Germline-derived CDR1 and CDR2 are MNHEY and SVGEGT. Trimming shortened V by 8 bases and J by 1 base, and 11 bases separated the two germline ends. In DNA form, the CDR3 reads TGTGCCAGCGGCCGGGACTCCCAAGAGACCCAGTACTTC. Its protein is CASGRDSQETQYF.

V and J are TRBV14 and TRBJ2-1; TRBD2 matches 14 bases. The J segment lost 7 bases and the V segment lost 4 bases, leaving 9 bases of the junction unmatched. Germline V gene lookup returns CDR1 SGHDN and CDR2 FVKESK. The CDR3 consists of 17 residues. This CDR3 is CASSRQAGTSGRNEQFF. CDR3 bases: TGTGCCAGCAGCCGCCAGGCAGGGACTAGCGGGAGAAATGAGCAGTTCTTC. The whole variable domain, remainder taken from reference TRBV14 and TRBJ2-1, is EAGVTQFPSHSVIEKGQTVTLRCDPISGHDNLYWYRRVMGKEIKFLLHFVKESKQDESGMPNNRFLAERTGGTYSTLKVQPAELEDSGVYFCASSRQAGTSGRNEQFFGPGTRLTVL.

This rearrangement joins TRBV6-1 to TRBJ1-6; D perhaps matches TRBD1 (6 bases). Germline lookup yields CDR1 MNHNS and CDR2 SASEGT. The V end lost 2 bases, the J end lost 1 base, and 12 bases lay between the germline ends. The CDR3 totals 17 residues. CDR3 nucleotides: TGTGCCAGCAGTGAATCGGGGGGGGCGTCCTATAATTCACCCCTCCACTTT. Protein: CASSESGGASYNSPLHF.